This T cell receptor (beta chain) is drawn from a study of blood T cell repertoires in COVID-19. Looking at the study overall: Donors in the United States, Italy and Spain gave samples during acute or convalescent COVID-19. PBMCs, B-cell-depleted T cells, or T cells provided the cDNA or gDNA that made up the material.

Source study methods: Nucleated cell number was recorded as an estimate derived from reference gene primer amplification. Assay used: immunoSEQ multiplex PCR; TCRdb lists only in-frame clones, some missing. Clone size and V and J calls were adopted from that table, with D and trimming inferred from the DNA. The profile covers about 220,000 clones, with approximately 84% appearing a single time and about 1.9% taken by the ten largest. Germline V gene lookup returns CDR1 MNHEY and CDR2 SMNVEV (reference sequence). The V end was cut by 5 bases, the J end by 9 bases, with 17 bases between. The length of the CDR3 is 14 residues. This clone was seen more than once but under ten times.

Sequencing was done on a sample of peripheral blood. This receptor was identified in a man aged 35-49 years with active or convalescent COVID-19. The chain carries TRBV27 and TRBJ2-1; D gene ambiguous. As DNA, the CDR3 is TGTGCCAGCAGTCCTATACGCAGCGTGGGTGAGCAGTTCTTC. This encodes CASSPIRSVGEQFF.